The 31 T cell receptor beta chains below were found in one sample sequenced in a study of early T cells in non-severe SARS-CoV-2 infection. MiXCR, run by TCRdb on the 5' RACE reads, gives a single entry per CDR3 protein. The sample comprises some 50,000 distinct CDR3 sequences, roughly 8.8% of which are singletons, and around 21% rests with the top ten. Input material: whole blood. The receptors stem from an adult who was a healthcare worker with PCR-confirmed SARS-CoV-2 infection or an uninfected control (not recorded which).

The CDR3 spells CASSPSLLTDTQYF. CDR3 bases: TGTGCCAGCAGTCCCAGCCTCCTCACAGATACGCAGTATTTT. V is TRBV12-3 or TRBV12-4 and J is TRBJ2-3; D is unclear. V lost 5 bases, J lost 2 bases, and 11 bases lay in between. The CDR3 consists of 14 residues.

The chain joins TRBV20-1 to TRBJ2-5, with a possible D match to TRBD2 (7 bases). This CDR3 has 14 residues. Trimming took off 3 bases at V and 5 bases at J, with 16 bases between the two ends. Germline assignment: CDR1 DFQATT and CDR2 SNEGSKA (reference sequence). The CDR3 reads CSASRPGGGETQYF. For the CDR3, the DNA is TGCAGTGCTAGCAGGCCGGGGGGCGGGGAGACCCAGTACTTC.

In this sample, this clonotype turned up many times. In DNA, the CDR3 is TGTGCCAGCAGCTTAGACGGAACCACCCCGCGGCCCCAGCATTTT. It translates to CASSLDGTTPRPQHF. V and J are TRBV7-2 and TRBJ1-5; D not certain. The CDR3 contains 15 residues. Germline V CDR1 and CDR2: SGHTA, FQGNSA. V was trimmed by 1 base and J by 9 bases, leaving 16 bases between them.

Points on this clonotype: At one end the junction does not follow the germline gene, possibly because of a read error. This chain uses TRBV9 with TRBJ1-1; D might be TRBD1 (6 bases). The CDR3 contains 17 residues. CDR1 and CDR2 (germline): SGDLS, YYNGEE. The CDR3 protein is CASSANPDSRWGTEAFF. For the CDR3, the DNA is TGTGCCAGCAGCGCGAACCCGGACAGCCGATGGGGCACTGAAGCATTCTTT.

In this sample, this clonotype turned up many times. The chain's CDR3 is CSARAYTEAFF. CDR3 nucleotide sequence: TGCAGTGCTAGAGCATACACTGAAGCTTTCTTT. The chain is built from TRBV20-1 and TRBJ1-1; D not resolved. This CDR3 is 11 amino acids long. Germline CDR1 reads DFQATT; CDR2 reads SNEGSKA (reference sequence). V gave up 1 base and J gave up 3 bases, with 3 bases separating them.

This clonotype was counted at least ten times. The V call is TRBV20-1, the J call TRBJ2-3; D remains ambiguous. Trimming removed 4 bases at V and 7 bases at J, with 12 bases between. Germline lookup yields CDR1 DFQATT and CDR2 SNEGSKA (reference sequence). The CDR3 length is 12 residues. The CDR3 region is CSATLGPNTQYF. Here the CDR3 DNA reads TGCAGTGCTACCCTCGGACCCAATACGCAGTATTTT.

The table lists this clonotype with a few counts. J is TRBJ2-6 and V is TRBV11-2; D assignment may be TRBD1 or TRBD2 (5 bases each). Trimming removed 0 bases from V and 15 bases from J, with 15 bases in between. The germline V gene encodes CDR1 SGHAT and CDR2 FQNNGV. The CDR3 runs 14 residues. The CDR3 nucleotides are TGTGCCAGCAGCTTAGATTATGCCGGGACGGGCCTGACTTTC. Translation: CASSLDYAGTGLTF.

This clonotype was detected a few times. The CDR3 bases are TGCGCCAGCAGCCACGGCAGGCCGAGGGATGAGCAGTTCTTC. Its protein is CASSHGRPRDEQFF. The chain links TRBV4-1 to TRBJ2-1; tentatively, D is TRBD2 (5 bases). The CDR3 spans 14 residues. Per the germline V gene, CDR1 is MGHRA and CDR2 is YSYEKL. V lost 3 bases and J 8 bases, leaving 14 bases between the germline ends.

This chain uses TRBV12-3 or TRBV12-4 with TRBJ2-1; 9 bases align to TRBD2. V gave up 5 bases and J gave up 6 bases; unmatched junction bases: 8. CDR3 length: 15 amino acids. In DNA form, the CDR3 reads TGTGCCAGCAGTCCACCAGGGACTAGCCTCAATGAGCAGTTCTTC. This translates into CASSPPGTSLNEQFF.

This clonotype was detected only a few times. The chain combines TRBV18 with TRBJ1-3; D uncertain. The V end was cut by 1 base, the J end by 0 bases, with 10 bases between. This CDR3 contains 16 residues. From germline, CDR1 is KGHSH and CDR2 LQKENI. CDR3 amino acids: CASSPQPRGSGNTIYF. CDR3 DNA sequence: TGTGCCAGCTCACCACAGCCCCGTGGCTCTGGAAACACCATATATTTT.

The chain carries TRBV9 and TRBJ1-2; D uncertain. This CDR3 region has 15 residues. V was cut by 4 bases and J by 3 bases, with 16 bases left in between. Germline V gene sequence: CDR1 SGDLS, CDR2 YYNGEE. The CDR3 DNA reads TGTGCCAGCAGCTCCCAACCCTTGGACCACTATGGCTACACCTTC. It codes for CASSSQPLDHYGYTF.

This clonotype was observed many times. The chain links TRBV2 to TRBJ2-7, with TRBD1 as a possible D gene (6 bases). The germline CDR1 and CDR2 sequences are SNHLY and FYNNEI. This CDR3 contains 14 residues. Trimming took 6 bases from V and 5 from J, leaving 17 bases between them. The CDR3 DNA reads TGTGCCAGCAGCGTTCAACAGGGTTTCGACGAGCAGTACTTC. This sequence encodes CASSVQQGFDEQYF.

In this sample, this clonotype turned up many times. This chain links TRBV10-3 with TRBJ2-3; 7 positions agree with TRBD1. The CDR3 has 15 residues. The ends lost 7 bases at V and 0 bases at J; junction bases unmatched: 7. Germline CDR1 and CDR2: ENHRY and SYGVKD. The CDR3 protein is CAINSDRASTDTQYF. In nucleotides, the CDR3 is TGTGCCATCAACAGCGACAGGGCTAGCACAGATACGCAGTATTTT.

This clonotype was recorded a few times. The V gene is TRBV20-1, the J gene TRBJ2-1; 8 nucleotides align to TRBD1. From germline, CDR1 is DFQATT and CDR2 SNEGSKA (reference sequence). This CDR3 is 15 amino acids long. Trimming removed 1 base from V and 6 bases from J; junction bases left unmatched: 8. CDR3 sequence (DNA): TGCAGTGCTAGAGTTCAAGGACAGGGAAGCAATGAGCAGTTCTTC. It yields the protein CSARVQGQGSNEQFF.

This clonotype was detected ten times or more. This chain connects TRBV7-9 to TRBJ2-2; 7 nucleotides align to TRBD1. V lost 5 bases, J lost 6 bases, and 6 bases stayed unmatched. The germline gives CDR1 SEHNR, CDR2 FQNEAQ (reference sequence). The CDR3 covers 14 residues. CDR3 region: CASSRDSTPGELFF. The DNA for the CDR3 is TGTGCCAGCAGCCGGGACAGCACTCCCGGGGAGCTGTTTTTT.

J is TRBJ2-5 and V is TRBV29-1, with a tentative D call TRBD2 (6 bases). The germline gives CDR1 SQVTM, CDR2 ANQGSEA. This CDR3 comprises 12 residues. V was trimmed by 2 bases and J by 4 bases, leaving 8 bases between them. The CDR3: CSVERGTETQYF. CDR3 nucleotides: TGCAGCGTTGAACGGGGGACAGAGACCCAGTACTTC.

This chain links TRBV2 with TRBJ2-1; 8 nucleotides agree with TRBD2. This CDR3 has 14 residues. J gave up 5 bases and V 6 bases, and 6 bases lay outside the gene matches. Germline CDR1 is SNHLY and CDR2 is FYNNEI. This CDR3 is CASSGGVENNEQFF. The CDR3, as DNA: TGTGCCAGCAGCGGGGGGGTGGAAAACAATGAGCAGTTCTTC.

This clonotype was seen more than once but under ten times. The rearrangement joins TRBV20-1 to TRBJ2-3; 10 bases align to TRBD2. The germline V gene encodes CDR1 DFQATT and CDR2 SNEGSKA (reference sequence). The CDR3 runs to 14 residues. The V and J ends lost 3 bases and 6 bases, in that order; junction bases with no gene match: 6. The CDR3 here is CSASQRGGRDTQYF. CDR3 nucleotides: TGCAGTGCTAGTCAGCGGGGGGGCCGTGATACGCAGTATTTT.

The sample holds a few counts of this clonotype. The chain's CDR3 is CASSQNQETQYF. CDR3 bases: TGTGCCAGCAGCCAGAACCAAGAGACCCAGTACTTC. This chain uses TRBV3-1 with TRBJ2-5; D unresolved. This CDR3 is built from 12 residues. V shed 3 bases and J shed 0 bases, with 2 bases lying between them. CDR1 is LGHDT and CDR2 is YNNKEL in the germline V gene (reference sequence).

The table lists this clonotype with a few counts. CDR3 region: CASSFGTGNYGYTF. The CDR3 bases are TGTGCCAGCAGCTTTGGGACAGGAAACTATGGCTACACCTTC. This sequence joins TRBV7-8 and TRBJ1-2, with 8 positions matching TRBD1. V was clipped by 3 bases and J by 2 bases; unmatched bases: 2. The germline V gene has CDR1 SGHVS and CDR2 FQNEAQ. This CDR3 has 14 residues.

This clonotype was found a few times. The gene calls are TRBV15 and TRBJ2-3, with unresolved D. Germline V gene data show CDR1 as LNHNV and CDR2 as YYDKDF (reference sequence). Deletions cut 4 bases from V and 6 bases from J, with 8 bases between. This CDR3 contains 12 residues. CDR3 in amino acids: CATSILGDTQYF. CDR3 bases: TGTGCCACCAGCATTCTCGGTGATACGCAGTATTTT.

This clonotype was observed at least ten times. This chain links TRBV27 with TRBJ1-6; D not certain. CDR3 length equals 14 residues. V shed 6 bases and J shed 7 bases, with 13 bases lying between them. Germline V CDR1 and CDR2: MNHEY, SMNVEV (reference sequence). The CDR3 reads CASSLDGWNSPLHF. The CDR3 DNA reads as TGTGCCAGCAGCCTCGACGGGTGGAATTCACCCCTCCACTTT.

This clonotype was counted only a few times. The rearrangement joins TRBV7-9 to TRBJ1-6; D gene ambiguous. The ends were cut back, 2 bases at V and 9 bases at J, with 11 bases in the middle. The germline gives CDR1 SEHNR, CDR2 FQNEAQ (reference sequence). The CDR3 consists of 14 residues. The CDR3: CASSLNAPGSPLHF. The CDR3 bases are TGTGCCAGCAGCTTAAATGCCCCCGGTTCACCCCTCCACTTT.

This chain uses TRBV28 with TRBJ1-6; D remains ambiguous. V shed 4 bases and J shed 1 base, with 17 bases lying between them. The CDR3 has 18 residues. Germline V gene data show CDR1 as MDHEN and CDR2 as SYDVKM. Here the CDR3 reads CASSYPEYDQSYNSPLHF. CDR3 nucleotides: TGTGCCAGCAGTTACCCGGAATACGACCAATCCTATAATTCACCCCTCCACTTT. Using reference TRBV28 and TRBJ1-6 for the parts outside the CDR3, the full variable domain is DVKVTQSSRYLVKRTGEKVFLECVQDMDHENMFWYRQDPGLGLRLIYFSYDVKMKEKGDIPEGYSVSREKKERFSLILESASTNQTSMYLCASSYPEYDQSYNSPLHFGNGTRLTVT.

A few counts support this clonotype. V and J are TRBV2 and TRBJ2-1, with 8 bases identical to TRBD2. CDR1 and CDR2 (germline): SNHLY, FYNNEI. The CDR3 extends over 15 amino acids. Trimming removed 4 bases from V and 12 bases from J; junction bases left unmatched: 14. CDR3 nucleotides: TGTGCCAGCAGTGTAAACGGGGGGGTTCAGTCATGGCAGTTCTTC. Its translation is CASSVNGGVQSWQFF.

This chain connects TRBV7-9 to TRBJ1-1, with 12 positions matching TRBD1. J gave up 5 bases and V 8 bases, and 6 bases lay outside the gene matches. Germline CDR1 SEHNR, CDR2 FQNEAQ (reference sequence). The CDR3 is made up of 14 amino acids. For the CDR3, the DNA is TGTGCCAGCGGGACAGGGGGCGCAGGGACTGAAGCTTTCTTT. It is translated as CASGTGGAGTEAFF.

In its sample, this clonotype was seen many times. CDR3 bases: TGCAGTGCCAAGGGTGGTTTTGCCTACGAGCAGTACTTC. Encoded protein: CSAKGGFAYEQYF. V gene TRBV20-1 combines with J gene TRBJ2-7, with D hard to call. The germline V gene has CDR1 DFQATT and CDR2 SNEGSKA (reference sequence). V was pared by 6 bases and J by 2 bases, with 14 bases between. There are 13 residues in the CDR3.

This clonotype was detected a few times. CDR3 sequence (DNA): TGCAGCGTTGACGGCCAATTGGGACTGTTTTTT. Its translation is CSVDGQLGLFF. The genes are TRBV29-1 and TRBJ1-4, with D uncertain. There are 11 residues in the CDR3. Per the germline V gene, CDR1 is SQVTM and CDR2 is ANQGSEA. V was clipped by 3 bases and J by 13 bases, with 12 bases between them.

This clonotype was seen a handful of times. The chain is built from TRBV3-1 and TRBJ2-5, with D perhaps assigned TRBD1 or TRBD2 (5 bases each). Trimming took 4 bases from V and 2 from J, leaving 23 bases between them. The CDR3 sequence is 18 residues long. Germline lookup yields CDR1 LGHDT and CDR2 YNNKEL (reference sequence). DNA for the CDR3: TGTGCCAGCAGCCCGAGACCCGGGGCCAGACTACGACAAGAGACCCAGTACTTC. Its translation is CASSPRPGARLRQETQYF.

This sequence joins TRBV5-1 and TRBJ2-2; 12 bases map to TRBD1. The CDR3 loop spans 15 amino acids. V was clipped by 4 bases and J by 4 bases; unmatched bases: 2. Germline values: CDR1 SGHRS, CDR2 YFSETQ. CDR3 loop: CASSLGQGATGELFF. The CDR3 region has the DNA TGCGCCAGCAGCCTGGGACAGGGGGCCACCGGGGAGCTGTTTTTT.

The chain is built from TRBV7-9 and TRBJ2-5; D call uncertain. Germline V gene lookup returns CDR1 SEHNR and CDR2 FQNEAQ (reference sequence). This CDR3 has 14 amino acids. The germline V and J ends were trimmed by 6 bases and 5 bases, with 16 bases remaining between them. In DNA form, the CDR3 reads TGTGCCAGCAGTAGCCCTGGGGTAACGGAGACCCAGTACTTC. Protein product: CASSSPGVTETQYF.